This is a list of T cell receptor beta chains from one sample in a study of Ad26.COV2.S vaccination and SARS-CoV-2 variants. TCRdb keeps only in-frame clones here, not all; method: immunoSEQ multiplex PCR. The sample has some 350,000 clones; roughly 94% are singletons. Sample: peripheral blood, taken after recovery from COVID-19. The receptors were gathered from a human donor who had recovered from COVID-19. The CDR3 runs from the conserved cysteine through the conserved F or W. D genes are given only for firm matches. The size field is filled for only some rows; it gives once, few, many or a size class.

V gene: TRBV6-2/TRBV6-3
clone size: -
D gene: -
J gene: TRBJ2-7
CDR3 protein: CASSSDRSPLTYEQYF
CDR3 DNA: TGTGCCAGCAGCTCGGACCGGTCCCCTCTAACCTACGAGCAGTACTTC

V gene: TRBV27
clone size: -
D gene: -
J gene: TRBJ1-2
CDR3 protein: CASSFTPGSPHGYTF
CDR3 DNA: TGTGCCAGCAGTTTCACACCCGGGAGCCCTCACGGCTACACCTTC

V gene: TRBV10-3
clone size: once
D gene: -
J gene: TRBJ1-5
CDR3 protein: CAISESGRGQPQHF
CDR3 DNA: TGTGCCATCAGTGAGTCGGGACGCGGTCAGCCCCAGCATTTT

V gene: TRBV6-6
clone size: -
D gene: -
J gene: TRBJ2-2
CDR3 protein: CASSKESTGELFF
CDR3 DNA: TGTGCCAGCAGTAAGGAGAGCACCGGGGAGCTGTTTTTT

V gene: TRBV9
clone size: once
D gene: TRBD2
J gene: TRBJ2-3
CDR3 protein: CASSVGTSRTDTQYF
CDR3 DNA: TGTGCCAGCAGCGTAGGGACTAGCCGAACAGATACGCAGTATTTT

V gene: TRBV7-8
clone size: -
D gene: TRBD1
J gene: TRBJ1-4
CDR3 protein: CASSPHRGLNEKLFF
CDR3 DNA: TGTGCCAGCAGCCCTCACAGGGGGCTTAATGAAAAACTGTTTTTT

V gene: TRBV15
clone size: -
D gene: -
J gene: TRBJ1-1
CDR3 protein: CATSSTGMNTEAFF
CDR3 DNA: TGTGCCACCAGCAGTACAGGGATGAACACTGAAGCTTTCTTT

V gene: TRBV12-5
clone size: few
D gene: TRBD2
J gene: TRBJ2-5
CDR3 protein: CASGFYGLPRGAQETQYF
CDR3 DNA: TGTGCTAGTGGTTTTTACGGCCTACCGCGGGGGGCCCAAGAGACCCAGTACTTC

V gene: TRBV29-1
clone size: -
D gene: -
J gene: TRBJ1-3
CDR3 protein: CSGPLAGNTIYF
CDR3 DNA: TGCAGCGGGCCGTTGGCTGGAAACACCATATATTTT

V gene: TRBV27
clone size: -
D gene: TRBD1
J gene: TRBJ1-4
CDR3 protein: CASSTKGAREKLFF
CDR3 DNA: TGTGCCAGCAGCACAAAGGGGGCCCGTGAAAAACTGTTTTTT

V gene: TRBV7-3
clone size: -
D gene: -
J gene: TRBJ2-7
CDR3 protein: CASSSQGNSYEQYF
CDR3 DNA: TGTGCCAGCAGTTCACAGGGAAACTCCTACGAGCAGTACTTC

V gene: TRBV4-2
clone size: once
D gene: -
J gene: TRBJ2-6
CDR3 protein: CASRKGTGRESGANVLTF
CDR3 DNA: TGTGCCAGCAGGAAAGGTACAGGGCGTGAAAGTGGGGCCAACGTCCTGACTTTC

V gene: TRBV13
clone size: once
D gene: -
J gene: TRBJ2-3
CDR3 protein: CASSFRTLSTDTQYF
CDR3 DNA: TGTGCCAGCAGCTTCCGGACACTTAGCACAGATACGCAGTATTTT

V gene: TRBV11-2
clone size: -
D gene: TRBD1
J gene: TRBJ2-7
CDR3 protein: CASSSGQGWPLVYEQYF
CDR3 DNA: TGTGCCAGCAGCTCTGGACAGGGGTGGCCATTGGTCTACGAGCAGTACTTC

V gene: TRBV9
clone size: -
D gene: TRBD1
J gene: TRBJ2-1
CDR3 protein: CASSVARGQYNEQFF
CDR3 DNA: TGTGCCAGCAGCGTAGCTCGGGGACAGTACAATGAGCAGTTCTTC

V gene: TRBV27
clone size: once
D gene: TRBD1
J gene: TRBJ2-7
CDR3 protein: CASSAGQGGTYEQYF
CDR3 DNA: TGTGCCAGCAGTGCAGGACAGGGGGGGACCTACGAGCAGTACTTC

V gene: TRBV9
clone size: -
D gene: -
J gene: TRBJ2-5
CDR3 protein: CASSATSGGGRETQYF
CDR3 DNA: TGTGCCAGCAGCGCAACCTCAGGGGGGGGACGAGAGACCCAGTACTTC

V gene: TRBV29-1
clone size: -
D gene: TRBD2
J gene: TRBJ2-7
CDR3 protein: CSVEPGLAGGRLMEQYF
CDR3 DNA: TGCAGCGTAGAACCGGGACTAGCGGGGGGCCGACTAATGGAGCAGTACTTC